This T cell receptor beta chain was captured by sequencing in a study of blood T cell repertoires in COVID-19 (TCRdb year 2020). A note on the overall study: The collaborator samples originated in the United States, Italy and Spain and spanned the acute and convalescent phases of COVID-19. The material from the prospective study consisted of cDNA or gDNA derived from T cells, B-cell-depleted T cells, or PBMCs. The dataset comprised deeply sampled blood TCRbeta repertoires from subjects exposed to, actively infected with, or recovered from COVID-19. A freely available public database, intended as a resource for researchers studying the immune response to SARS-CoV-2, is where the repertoires were released. The samples were drawn from two sources: the first 160 participants of the ongoing ImmuneRACE study, and 950 to 1,500 subjects contributed by 6 global collaborators. Nearly every sample came with metadata listing a de-identified subject ID, COVID-19 status, age in years and sex. Where available, HLA class I and class II types were obtained from metadata supplied by the sample provider rather than from assay-based typing.

TCRbeta CDR3 regions were amplified from genomic DNA using the immunoSEQ Assay, a bias-controlled multiplex PCR. Per the authors' processing: Nucleated cell counts per sample were estimated from amplification of reference gene primers within the assay. Sequence reads were collapsed and filtered to measure the absolute abundance of every unique TCRbeta CDR3 rearrangement. Productive Simpson clonality was computed per sample as the square root of Simpson's diversity index over productive rearrangements. Not all clones reach the TCRdb copy of this immuneACCESS table, which keeps in-frame sequences only. Checked studies attribute under half of the gap to unresolved V genes and leave the rest unexplained. V and J calls plus clone size are reproduced from that table; the DNA served to infer D and trimming. Here the sample has 85,000 to 120,000 clones; 84% occur a single time. 4% to 5.5% of the sample lies in the top ten.

About this clone: It lacks a known antigen. Base qualities are missing; no much larger clone stands one base away.

The paper's findings and limits, for the study overall: How much clinical and demographic metadata was included differed by source and by participant, and the metadata was provided uncurated.

Each collaborating institution followed its own protocols to collect whole blood in K2EDTA tubes. Collaborator samples were shipped for TCRbeta analysis as frozen whole blood, isolated PBMCs, or DNA extracted from either sample type. V is reduced by 0 bases and J by 2 bases, leaving a spacing of 5 bases between them. The germline V gene specifies SGHDT as CDR1 and YYEEEE as CDR2. The CDR3 contains 13 residues, cysteine and phenylalanine counted. Just the 39-base CDR3 DNA is kept, in frame starting at base 1. This TCR was recovered from a human donor in a cohort sampled during active COVID-19. The chain joins TRBV5-6 to TRBJ1-2, with the D gene not confidently named. The source material was peripheral blood. The DNA sequence is TGTGCCAGCAGCTTGGGAGGAAACTATGGCTACACCTTC. This is translated as CASSLGGNYGYTF.